This T cell receptor beta chain stems from a study of OX40 agonist ivuxolimab in advanced cancers. There are 15 residues in the CDR3. Germline CDR1 reads MRHNA; CDR2 reads SNTAGT. V trimming: 0 bases; J trimming: 9 bases; junction bases outside the gene matches: 4. The table came from immunoSEQ multiplex PCR; TCRdb's copy has only in-frame clones and leaves some out. The sample contains roughly 60,000 clones, around 83% of which appear only once. V gene TRBV6-4 combines with J gene TRBJ2-1, with TRBD1 matching 11 bases. The TCR originated in an adult with an advanced solid tumor such as melanoma, head and neck, liver or kidney cancer. Sample: CD4+ or CD8+ T cells sorted from blood, taken in a trial of the OX40 agonist ivuxolimab. The DNA for the CDR3 is TGTGCCAGCAGTGACTCCGGACAGGGGGCGGTTGAGCAGTTCTTC. Its translation: CASSDSGQGAVEQFF.